Here is one T cell receptor (beta chain) with its context. Its antigen is unidentified. The entry originates in a study of cytomegalovirus exposure and HLA in healthy donors. Findings and limits, study-wide: Exclusion as indistinguishable affected some V segments, including TRBV6-2 and TRBV6-3. Available immune exposure information was restricted to CMV serostatus only.

The PCR ran on 60 Vbeta and 13 Jbeta primers. Assay: immunoSEQ multiplex PCR; the TCRdb copy retains only in-frame clones and omits some. The table shows some 130,000 clones, with about two thirds occurring only once. Germline loops: CDR1 SGHAT, CDR2 FQDESV (reference sequence). This CDR3 is built from 15 residues. The V end was cut by 5 bases, the J end by 4 bases, with 12 bases between. J is TRBJ2-6 and V is TRBV11-1; D is uncertain. This clonotype was sampled from a woman aged 40 to 49 in good health and CMV-seronegative. Sequences were obtained from PBMCs. The CDR3 DNA reads as TGTGCCAGCAGCCCCGGTGTTGTGGGGGCCAACGTCCTGACTTTC. Encoded protein: CASSPGVVGANVLTF.